A single TCR beta chain is shown here with its context. As originally analysed: Reference gene primer amplification in the assay estimated nucleated cell counts. The repertoire was sequenced with immunoSEQ multiplex PCR; TCRdb's copy has only in-frame clones and lacks some. The V and J calls and the clone size are those of that table, but D and trimming were determined from the DNA. Of tens of thousands of clones in the sample, roughly nine tenths are singletons; the top ten hold 15% to 18%. This sample is drawn from a study of blood T cell repertoires in COVID-19. Turning to the study itself: The United States, Italy and Spain provided the acute and convalescent COVID-19 samples. Nucleic acid was either cDNA or gDNA, and it came from T cells, B-cell-depleted T cells, or PBMCs.

The CDR3 runs to 14 residues. Germline CDR1 SGHVS, CDR2 FQNEAQ. V lost 5 bases to trimming and J lost 3 bases; unmatched junction nucleotides: 5. The clonotype originates from a man between 70 and 80 years old with active COVID-19. Sequencing was carried out using peripheral blood. The chain uses TRBV7-8 and TRBJ2-7; 9 bases agree with TRBD2. CDR3 region: CASSLGLASYEQYF. The DNA for the CDR3 is TGTGCCAGCAGCCTTGGACTAGCGAGCTACGAGCAGTACTTC.